This TCR beta chain was documented in a study of T-cell reconstitution after alpha-beta-depleted transplantation in children. This clonotype was recorded at least ten times. The library targeted TCRbeta and was prepared with unique molecular identifiers. TCRdb itself ran the PCR reads through MiXCR, one entry per CDR3 protein. The table includes over 150,000 distinct CDR3 sequences, less than 8% detected once. The sample consisted of PBMCs from the stem cell graft donor, taken from the stem cell graft. This clonotype was obtained from a human donor who donated a stem cell graft to a child with Wiskott-Aldrich syndrome.

CDR3 bases: TGCGCCAGCAGCCCATCGGGACTCAATTCACCCCTCCACTTT. Its translation is CASSPSGLNSPLHF. V is TRBV5-1 and J is TRBJ1-6; perhaps TRBD1 as D (5 bases). Trimming stripped 4 bases from V and 7 bases from J, with 12 bases between. The germline gives CDR1 SGHRS, CDR2 YFSETQ. The CDR3 has 14 residues. The complete variable domain, with remaining parts taken from reference TRBV5-1 and TRBJ1-6, reads KAGVTQTPRYLIKTRGQQVTLSCSPISGHRSVSWYQQTPGQGLQFLFEYFSETQRNKGNFPGRFSGRQFSNSRSEMNVSTLELGDSALYLCASSPSGLNSPLHFGNGTRLTVT.